These 2 T cell receptor beta chains share one sample of origin, sequenced in a study of shared clonotypes between healthy human individuals. This table comes from immunoSEQ multiplex PCR, and its TCRdb copy is limited to in-frame clones, with some not included. The sample yields 2.3 million or so clones, approximately 95% seen once. Sequencing input: naive CD4+ T cells from PBMCs. Stated subset: CD45RA+ positively selected. The receptors stem from a man between 18 and 29 years old in good health. Some clones in this sample may be carry-over from other donors' samples.

The rearrangement uses TRBV6-1 and TRBJ2-1; D perhaps matches TRBD1 (5 bases). The length of the CDR3 is 12 residues. The germline gives CDR1 MNHNS, CDR2 SASEGT. Trimming removed 6 bases at V and 4 bases at J, with 7 bases between. The CDR3 here is CASSRVYNEQFF. CDR3 nucleotide sequence: TGTGCCAGCAGCAGGGTTTACAATGAGCAGTTCTTC.

The rearrangement joins TRBV11-2 to TRBJ2-7; a possible D gene is TRBD1 (5 bases). CDR1 is SGHAT, CDR2 FQNNGV, per germline. This CDR3 has 12 amino acids. V was shortened by 1 base and J by 6 bases, with 7 bases between the two germline ends. The CDR3 nucleotides are TGTGCCAGCAGCTTAGCAGGGTTCGAGCAGTACTTC. Residues: CASSLAGFEQYF.